Below, 14 T cell receptor beta chains from the same sample are listed, as sequenced in a study of shared clonotypes between healthy human individuals (dated by TCRdb to 2018 to 2021). For the CD8 naive samples, CD45RO-negative cells were positively selected for CCR7, yielding a CD45RA+CCR7+ population from which TemRA cells were excluded. Library construction relied on the immunoSEQ multiplex PCR assay. In TCRdb, the immuneACCESS table is reduced to in-frame sequences with V and J assigned. These tables do not hold every clone; where another copy was compared, an unresolved V gene accounts for under half, and the others remain unexplained. In this sample the table shows approximately 2,200,000 clones, 85% to 95% of which occur a single time. Roughly 1.7% of the sample lies in the top ten. The sample was naive CD8+ T cells from PBMCs. Taken with the paper, the label for cell subset or site translates to: CD45RA+CCR7+. Every receptor here comes from a man in his late teens or twenties in good health. Some clones in this sample may be carry-over from other donors' samples.

The V call is TRBV27, the J call TRBJ2-7; 7 bases match TRBD2. The CDR3 loop spans 15 amino acids. V was clipped by 2 bases and J by 4 bases; unmatched bases: 8. From germline, CDR1 is MNHEY and CDR2 SMNVEV (reference sequence). CDR3 amino acids: CASSLRGRELYEQYF. The CDR3 nucleotides read TGTGCCAGCAGTTTAAGAGGGAGGGAGTTGTACGAGCAGTACTTC.

The rearrangement uses TRBV5-8 and TRBJ2-7, with no clear D. This CDR3 is built from 13 residues. V was pared by 2 bases and J by 5 bases, with 11 bases between. Germline V lookup: CDR1 SGHTS, CDR2 YDEGEE. Here the CDR3 DNA reads TGTGCCAGCAGCTTAGTGGGTTTAAACGAGCAGTACTTC. Amino acids: CASSLVGLNEQYF.

The chain links TRBV28 to TRBJ2-7, with 8 bases identical to TRBD2. Germline values: CDR1 MDHEN, CDR2 SYDVKM. With 2 bases clipped from V and 6 bases from J, the junction kept 9 bases outside the gene matches. The CDR3 has 15 amino acids. DNA for the CDR3: TGTGCCAGCAGTTTAGGAGCGGGAGATCTGCTCGAGCAGTACTTC. Protein sequence: CASSLGAGDLLEQYF. Combining the CDR3 with reference TRBV28 and TRBJ2-7 gives the whole variable domain DVKVTQSSRYLVKRTGEKVFLECVQDMDHENMFWYRQDPGLGLRLIYFSYDVKMKEKGDIPEGYSVSREKKERFSLILESASTNQTSMYLCASSLGAGDLLEQYFGPGTRLTVT.

The J gene is TRBJ2-3, the V gene TRBV19; possible D gene TRBD2, 5 bases. V gave up 0 bases and J gave up 5 bases, with 12 bases separating them. Germline lookup yields CDR1 LNHDA and CDR2 SQIVND (reference sequence). The CDR3 loop spans 15 amino acids. CDR3 amino acids: CASSIDHYGEDTQYF. Written as DNA, the CDR3 is TGTGCCAGTAGTATAGATCATTACGGGGAAGATACGCAGTATTTT.

J is TRBJ2-7 and V is TRBV27; a possible D gene is TRBD1 (6 bases). The CDR3 runs to 14 residues. The germline V gene encodes CDR1 MNHEY and CDR2 SMNVEV (reference sequence). V was shortened by 5 bases and J by 5 bases, with 16 bases between the two germline ends. The CDR3 bases are TGTGCCAGCAGTCCCCTGCCCACAGGGAACGAGCAGTACTTC. Its protein is CASSPLPTGNEQYF.

The chain recombines TRBV19 with TRBJ2-5, with a possible D match to TRBD1 (6 bases). The CDR3 runs to 14 residues. Germline V gene data show CDR1 as LNHDA and CDR2 as SQIVND (reference sequence). V was pared by 7 bases and J by 3 bases, with 15 bases between. The CDR3 protein is CASNMQGQKETQYF. CDR3 nucleotide sequence: TGTGCCAGTAACATGCAAGGACAGAAAGAGACCCAGTACTTC.

The gene calls are TRBV7-2 and TRBJ1-1; D perhaps matches TRBD1 (5 bases). V gave up 5 bases and J gave up 2 bases, with 18 bases separating them. This CDR3 has 16 amino acids. Germline V gene lookup returns CDR1 SGHTA and CDR2 FQGNSA. CDR3 protein: CASSPVDAGGNTEAFF. The CDR3 nucleotides read TGTGCCAGCAGCCCCGTGGACGCGGGGGGTAACACTGAAGCTTTCTTT.

CDR3 coding DNA: TGTGCCAGCAGCCTCACTAGCGGAAGGAGGGCCGGGGAGCTGTTTTTT. This sequence encodes CASSLTSGRRAGELFF. V gene TRBV13 combines with J gene TRBJ2-2; 8 positions agree with TRBD2. Per the germline V gene, CDR1 is PRHDT and CDR2 is FYEKMQ (reference sequence). Trimming removed 5 bases from V and 6 bases from J; junction bases left unmatched: 11. CDR3 length: 16 amino acids.

This chain uses TRBV7-6 with TRBJ2-6; no firm D call. CDR1 is SGHVS, CDR2 FNYEAQ, per germline. The CDR3 extends over 16 amino acids. Trimming cost V 2 bases and J 2 bases, with 10 bases left between them. The CDR3: CASSLFSGPGANVLTF. DNA for the CDR3: TGTGCCAGCAGCTTATTCTCTGGACCTGGGGCCAACGTCCTGACTTTC.

The rearrangement links TRBV29-1 to TRBJ2-7, with 7 bases that match TRBD1. CDR3 size: 11 residues. The V and J ends lost 7 bases and 7 bases, in that order; junction bases with no gene match: 7. Germline V gene data show CDR1 as SQVTM and CDR2 as ANQGSEA. CDR3 loop: CSARQGREQYF. CDR3 sequence (DNA): TGCAGCGCAAGACAGGGCAGGGAGCAGTACTTC.

This clone was seen more than once but under ten times. J is TRBJ1-5 and V is TRBV4-1, with D possibly TRBD1 on 5 matching bases. Trimming took 4 bases from V and 8 from J, leaving 30 bases between them. The CDR3 consists of 19 residues. The V gene's germline CDR1 is MGHRA and CDR2 YSYEKL. As DNA, the CDR3 is TGCGCCAGCAGCCTAAGAGGGGAAGGGCCCATAGGCCGGGATAAGCCCCAGCATTTT. Translated, it gives CASSLRGEGPIGRDKPQHF.

The chain uses TRBV28 and TRBJ2-1, with D unclear. CDR3 length: 14 residues. V was pared by 5 bases and J by 7 bases, with 15 bases between. The V gene's germline CDR1 is MDHEN and CDR2 SYDVKM. This chain's CDR3 is CASSPSRFRNEQFF. In DNA form, the CDR3 reads TGTGCCAGCAGTCCCAGCAGGTTCCGGAATGAGCAGTTCTTC.

This chain links TRBV6-5 with TRBJ1-5; 9 positions agree with TRBD1. Trimming took 6 bases from V and 5 from J; bases not matched to a gene: 8. The CDR3 length is 15 residues. Per germline, CDR1 MNHEY and CDR2 SVGAGI. CDR3 nucleotides: TGTGCCAGCAGACTGTACAGGGGGCTTGATCAGCCCCAGCATTTT. It specifies CASRLYRGLDQPQHF.

Of note for this clone: The same CDR3 can be traced to other DNA sequences in this sample. V is TRBV5-1 and J is TRBJ2-7; the D gene is possibly TRBD1 (5 bases). The germline V gene encodes CDR1 SGHRS and CDR2 YFSETQ. V lost 7 bases to trimming and J lost 0 bases, with 8 bases between them. This CDR3 contains 12 residues. The CDR3 loop reads CASSTGSYEQYF. As DNA, the CDR3 is TGCGCCAGCTCAACAGGCTCCTACGAGCAGTACTTC.